The 23 T cell receptor beta chains below were found in one sample sequenced in a study of long-term antiretroviral therapy in people with HIV. Survey level was the resolution at which the v3.0 immunoSEQ assay ran. Sequenced by immunoSEQ multiplex PCR; TCRdb stores in-frame clones only, minus some. Of about 20,000 clones listed, less than 95% were seen once; the top ten hold approximately 9.6%. Sequencing used unsorted PBMCs, obtained about 4.6 years before starting antiretroviral therapy. These receptors all come from a woman in her twenties or thirties with HIV.

The V and J genes are TRBV30 and TRBJ2-7; the D is unclear. The ends were cut back, 1 base at V and 2 bases at J, with 3 bases in the middle. The CDR3 has 11 residues. Per the germline V gene, CDR1 is GTSNPN and CDR2 is SVGIG (reference sequence). In nucleotides, the CDR3 is TGTGCCTGGAGTGCAGCCTACGAGCAGTACTTC. The encoded protein is CAWSAAYEQYF. Full variable domain (missing parts from reference TRBV30 and TRBJ2-7): SQTIHQWPATLVQPVGSPLSLECTVEGTSNPNLYWYRQAAGRGLQLLFYSVGIGQISSEVPQNLSASRPQDRQFILSSKKLLLSDSGFYLCAWSAAYEQYFGPGTRLTVT.

The count of this clone is one. J is TRBJ1-1 and V is TRBV6-5; D is unclear. This CDR3 has 13 amino acids. Per the germline V gene, CDR1 is MNHEY and CDR2 is SVGAGI. V gave up 2 bases and J gave up 0 bases, with 4 bases separating them. The CDR3 DNA is TGTGCCAGCAGTTACCGGTTGAACACTGAAGCTTTCTTT. It codes for CASSYRLNTEAFF.

This rearrangement joins TRBV6-5 to TRBJ1-1; TRBD1 agrees at 7 bases. Germline V gene data show CDR1 as MNHEY and CDR2 as SVGAGI. After removal of 2 bases from V and 5 bases from J, the junction contained 2 bases not matched to a gene. The CDR3 contains 13 residues. CDR3 coding DNA: TGTGCCAGCAGTTACAGGGGGCGGACTGAAGCTTTCTTT. Translation: CASSYRGRTEAFF.

This clone is a singleton in its sample. This chain links TRBV4-3 with TRBJ1-5, with D possibly TRBD1 on 6 matching bases. The CDR3 contains 15 residues. Looked up from germline, CDR1 is LGHNA and CDR2 is YSLEER. V lost 0 bases and J 4 bases, leaving 10 bases between the germline ends. The chain's CDR3 is CASSQEIQGNQPQHF. CDR3 sequence (DNA): TGCGCCAGCAGCCAAGAAATCCAGGGGAATCAGCCCCAGCATTTT.

The chain employs TRBV9 and TRBJ1-2, with 8 positions matching TRBD1. The V gene's germline CDR1 is SGDLS and CDR2 YYNGEE. V was pared by 3 bases and J by 0 bases, with 10 bases of the junction left unmatched. The CDR3 is made up of 17 amino acids. CDR3 in DNA: TGTGCCAGCAGCGCAAGGGACAGGCCTGATACTAACTATGGCTACACCTTC. It yields the protein CASSARDRPDTNYGYTF.

This chain links TRBV5-4 with TRBJ1-5, with 11 bases fitting TRBD1. The CDR3 contains 16 residues. The J segment lost 3 bases and the V segment lost 0 bases, leaving 2 bases of the junction unmatched. Per germline, CDR1 SGHNT and CDR2 YYREEE (reference sequence). The CDR3 DNA follows: TGTGCCAGCAGCTTGGGGACAGGGGGCCCCAATCAGCCCCAGCATTTT. Protein product: CASSLGTGGPNQPQHF.

The J gene is TRBJ2-3, the V gene TRBV6-1; unclear D gene. The CDR3 has 16 amino acids. V lost 4 bases, J lost 0 bases, and 14 bases lay in between. Per germline, CDR1 MNHNS and CDR2 SASEGT. As DNA, the CDR3 is TGTGCCAGCAGTGGCCTGAGCGATGCTAGCACAGATACGCAGTATTTT. Protein product: CASSGLSDASTDTQYF.

This chain joins TRBV18 and TRBJ2-7; D tentatively fits TRBD1 or TRBD2 (5 bases each). The CDR3 extends over 16 amino acids. Trimming took 4 bases from V and 0 from J, leaving 16 bases between them. CDR1 KGHSH and CDR2 LQKENI come from the germline V gene. CDR3 coding DNA: TGTGCCAGCTCACGGACCGGGACGGTTAGCTCCTACGAGCAGTACTTC. It yields the protein CASSRTGTVSSYEQYF.

The rearrangement links TRBV19 to TRBJ2-4; weak D call: TRBD1 (6 bases). Trimming shortened V by 0 bases and J by 1 base, and 16 bases separated the two germline ends. The CDR3 sequence is 18 residues long. CDR1 is LNHDA, CDR2 SQIVND, per germline (reference sequence). CDR3 sequence reads: CASSIESGTSAAKNIQYF. The CDR3 DNA sequence: TGTGCCAGTAGTATAGAATCTGGGACATCGGCGGCCAAAAACATTCAGTACTTC.

The genes are TRBV5-6 and TRBJ1-2; TRBD1 is a possible D gene (5 bases). The CDR3 has 12 residues. The germline V and J ends were trimmed by 4 bases and 5 bases, with 9 bases remaining between them. Per germline, CDR1 SGHDT and CDR2 YYEEEE. In DNA, the CDR3 is TGTGCCAGCAGCCCGGGGCCATATGGCTACACCTTC. This translates into CASSPGPYGYTF.

The V and J genes are TRBV5-4 and TRBJ2-7; 9 bases are shared with TRBD2. The V gene's germline CDR1 is SGHNT and CDR2 YYREEE (reference sequence). The CDR3 length is 14 residues. The J segment lost 3 bases and the V segment lost 3 bases, leaving 4 bases of the junction unmatched. The CDR3 coding sequence is TGTGCCAGCAGCTCCGCTAGCGGGGTCTACGAGCAGTACTTC. Its protein product is CASSSASGVYEQYF.

In this sample, this clone turned up a few times. The chain's CDR3 is CASSEGWLGEETQYF. The CDR3 coding sequence is TGCGCCAGCAGTGAGGGGTGGTTGGGAGAAGAGACCCAGTACTTC. V and J are TRBV5-1 and TRBJ2-5; possibly TRBD1 or TRBD2 for D (5 bases each). This CDR3 region has 15 residues. In germline, CDR1 is SGHRS, CDR2 YFSETQ. Trimming pared 5 bases from V and 3 bases from J, leaving 17 bases between. Full variable domain (remainder filled in from reference TRBV5-1 and TRBJ2-5): KAGVTQTPRYLIKTRGQQVTLSCSPISGHRSVSWYQQTPGQGLQFLFEYFSETQRNKGNFPGRFSGRQFSNSRSEMNVSTLELGDSALYLCASSEGWLGEETQYFGPGTRLLVL.

The count of this clone is one. The chain recombines TRBV11-2 with TRBJ2-1, with TRBD2 matching 11 bases. J lost 9 bases, V lost 5 bases, and 9 bases had no gene match. This CDR3 comprises 15 residues. The germline CDR1 and CDR2 sequences are SGHAT and FQNNGV. This CDR3 is CASSPGLAVQGEQFF. CDR3 DNA sequence: TGTGCCAGCAGCCCGGGACTAGCGGTTCAGGGTGAGCAGTTCTTC.

V gene TRBV7-2 combines with J gene TRBJ1-2; TRBD1 matches 7 bases. The germline CDR1 and CDR2 sequences are SGHTA and FQGNSA. The ends lost 1 base at V and 5 bases at J; junction bases unmatched: 4. The CDR3 is 14 amino acids. The CDR3: CASSLDRGGYGYTF. CDR3 DNA: TGTGCCAGCAGCTTAGACAGGGGAGGGTATGGCTACACCTTC.

J is TRBJ1-3 and V is TRBV12-5, with TRBD1 identical over 12 bases. This CDR3 is built from 18 residues. J gave up 2 bases and V 3 bases, and 8 bases lay outside the gene matches. Germline V gene sequence: CDR1 LGHNT, CDR2 FRNRAP. This CDR3 is CASGFRPGQGAAGNTIYF. The CDR3 DNA follows: TGTGCTAGTGGTTTTCGGCCGGGACAGGGGGCGGCTGGAAACACCATATATTTT.

The CDR3 coding sequence is TGTGCCAGTAGTCGACAGAACACTGAAGCTTTCTTT. This sequence encodes CASSRQNTEAFF. This chain joins TRBV19 and TRBJ1-1, with D uncertain. Between the trimmed V and J ends, which lost 5 bases and 1 base, there was a span of 5 bases. CDR1 is LNHDA, CDR2 SQIVND, per germline (reference sequence). The CDR3 runs 12 residues.

This clone was counted between two and nine times. The chain recombines TRBV4-3 with TRBJ1-4; D not certain. Germline CDR1 and CDR2: LGHNA and YSLEER. The V end lost 0 bases, the J end lost 5 bases, and 10 bases lay between the germline ends. CDR3 length: 15 residues. The CDR3 DNA is TGCGCCAGCAGCCAAGACGTCAGTTCCAATGAAAAACTGTTTTTT. It is translated as CASSQDVSSNEKLFF.

The genes are TRBV30 and TRBJ1-2; D is unclear. Germline V gives CDR1 GTSNPN, CDR2 SVGIG (reference sequence). V was clipped by 5 bases and J by 7 bases, with 20 bases between them. This CDR3 contains 14 residues. For the CDR3, the DNA is TGTGCCTGGCAAGGCGGGAGAACAGTGGGTGGCTACACCTTC. Amino acid sequence: CAWQGGRTVGGYTF.

The chain recombines TRBV2 with TRBJ1-2; D unresolved. V lost 7 bases and J 0 bases, leaving 12 bases between the germline ends. Germline V gene data show CDR1 as SNHLY and CDR2 as FYNNEI. CDR3 length: 14 residues. CDR3 region: CASTERVANYGYTF. The CDR3, as DNA: TGTGCCAGCACCGAACGGGTTGCTAACTATGGCTACACCTTC.

CDR3 amino acids: CASSFRDTTSPLHF. As DNA, the CDR3 is TGTGCCAGCAGCTTTAGGGACACAACTTCACCCCTCCACTTT. This chain joins TRBV7-2 and TRBJ1-6; tentatively, D is TRBD1 (6 bases). Trimming left V 3 bases short and J 9 bases short, with 12 bases between. Germline CDR1 is SGHTA and CDR2 is FQGNSA. The CDR3 totals 14 residues.

The rearrangement uses TRBV6-1 and TRBJ2-7; D remains unclear. The CDR3 sequence is 15 residues long. The germline CDR1 and CDR2 sequences are MNHNS and SASEGT. V lost 2 bases, J lost 2 bases, and 13 bases lay in between. The CDR3 DNA reads TGTGCCAGCAGTGAACCCCCCGCAGGCCCCTACGAGCAGTACTTC. It yields the protein CASSEPPAGPYEQYF.

The genes are TRBV6-9 and TRBJ1-4; D ambiguous. CDR3 length equals 13 residues. Trimming stripped 5 bases from V and 8 bases from J, with 12 bases between. CDR1 and CDR2 (germline): MNHGY, SVAAGI. The CDR3: CASSTGNREKLFF. The CDR3 DNA follows: TGTGCCAGCAGTACTGGTAATCGAGAAAAACTGTTTTTT.

The chain employs TRBV6-1 and TRBJ2-7; D tentatively fits TRBD1 or TRBD2 (5 bases each). The V gene lost 4 bases and the J gene lost 0 bases, with 10 bases spanning the gap. Per the germline V gene, CDR1 is MNHNS and CDR2 is SASEGT. The CDR3 covers 14 residues. CDR3 region: CASSAGPSSYEQYF. The DNA for the CDR3 is TGTGCCAGCAGTGCGGGACCGAGCTCCTACGAGCAGTACTTC.